This T cell receptor beta chain was found in a study of read filtering for tumor transcriptome and immune sequencing. About this clonotype: One base away lies a much larger clone, so this may be a sequencing read error.

This CDR3 is 13 amino acids long. Germline CDR1 is SQVTM and CDR2 is ANQGSEA. This library used around 400 ng RNA and molecular barcoded adaptors spanning alpha/delta and beta/gamma chains. TCRdb itself ran the reads through MiXCR, one entry per CDR3 protein. The sample has about 46,000 distinct CDR3 sequences; roughly a fifth are singletons. Sequencing was carried out using a population of CD138-negative cells sorted from bone marrow. The origin of this receptor is a donor at least 40 years old with multiple myeloma. V usage is TRBV29-1 and J usage is TRBJ2-2; 9 positions agree with TRBD1. This CDR3 reads CSARTGDTGELSF. The CDR3 nucleotides read TGCAGCGCCAGGACAGGGGACACCGGGGAGCTGTCTTTT.